This TCR beta chain was documented in a study of blood T cell repertoires in COVID-19. J lost 4 bases, V lost 6 bases, and 5 bases had no gene match. From germline, CDR1 is LGHDT and CDR2 YNNKEL (reference sequence). The CDR3 is 13 amino acids. The table came from immunoSEQ multiplex PCR; TCRdb's copy has only in-frame clones and leaves some out. Here the sample spans 200,000 to 250,000 clones, just over 85% being singletons. This sequence originates from a man older than 75 with acute or convalescent COVID-19. Sequenced: peripheral blood. The V gene is TRBV3-1 (or the pseudogene TRBV3-2), the J gene TRBJ1-2; 7 bases are a match to TRBD1. The CDR3 loop is CASRGTALYGYTF. CDR3 sequence (DNA): TGTGCCAGCAGGGGGACAGCCCTCTATGGCTACACCTTC.